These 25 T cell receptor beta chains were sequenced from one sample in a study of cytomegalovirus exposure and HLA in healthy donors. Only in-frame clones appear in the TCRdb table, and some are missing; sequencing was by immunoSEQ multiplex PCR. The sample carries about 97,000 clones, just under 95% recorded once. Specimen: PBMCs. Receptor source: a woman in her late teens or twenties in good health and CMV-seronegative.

The CDR3 DNA reads as TGTGCCAGCAGTTCCCCCGCTCGGTGGGGAGGGTATGGCTACACCTTC. Translation gives CASSSPARWGGYGYTF. The chain uses TRBV28 and TRBJ1-2, with unresolved D. Between the trimmed V and J ends, which lost 4 bases and 5 bases, there was a span of 20 bases. The CDR3 runs to 16 residues. From germline, CDR1 is MDHEN and CDR2 SYDVKM.

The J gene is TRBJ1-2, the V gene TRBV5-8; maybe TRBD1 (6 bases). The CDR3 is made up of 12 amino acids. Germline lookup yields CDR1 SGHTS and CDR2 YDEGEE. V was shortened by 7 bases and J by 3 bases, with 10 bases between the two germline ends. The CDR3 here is CASRDTYYGYTF. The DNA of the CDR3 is TGTGCCAGCCGGGACACATACTATGGCTACACCTTC.

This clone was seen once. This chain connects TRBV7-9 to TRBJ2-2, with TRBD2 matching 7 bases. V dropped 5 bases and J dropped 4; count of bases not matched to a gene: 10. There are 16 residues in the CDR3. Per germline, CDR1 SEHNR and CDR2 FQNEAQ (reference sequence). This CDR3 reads CASSPASGTGTGELFF. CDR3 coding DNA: TGTGCCAGCAGCCCCGCCAGCGGGACTGGCACCGGGGAGCTGTTTTTT.

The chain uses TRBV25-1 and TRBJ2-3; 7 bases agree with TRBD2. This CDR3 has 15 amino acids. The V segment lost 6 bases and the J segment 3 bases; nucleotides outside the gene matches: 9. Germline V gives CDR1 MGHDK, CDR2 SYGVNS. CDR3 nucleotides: TGTGCCAGCAGAGGGGAGCTCGGGGGGACAGATACGCAGTATTTT. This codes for CASRGELGGTDTQYF. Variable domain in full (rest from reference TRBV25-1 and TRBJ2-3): EADIYQTPRYLVIGTGKKITLECSQTMGHDKMYWYQQDPGMELHLIHYSYGVNSTEKGDLSSESTVSRIRTEHFPLTLESARPSHTSQYLCASRGELGGTDTQYFGPGTRLTVL.

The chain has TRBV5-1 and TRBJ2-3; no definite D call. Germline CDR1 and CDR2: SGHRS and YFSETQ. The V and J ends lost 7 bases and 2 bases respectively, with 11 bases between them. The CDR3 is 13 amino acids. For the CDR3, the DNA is TGCGCCAGCGGTCGGTTAGACACAGATACGCAGTATTTT. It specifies CASGRLDTDTQYF.

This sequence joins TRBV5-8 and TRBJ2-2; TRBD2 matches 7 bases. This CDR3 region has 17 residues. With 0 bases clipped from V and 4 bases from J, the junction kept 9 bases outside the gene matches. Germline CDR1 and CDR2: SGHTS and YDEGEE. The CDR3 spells CASSLGVAGLLTGELFF. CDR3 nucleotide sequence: TGTGCCAGCAGCTTGGGGGTAGCGGGCCTACTCACCGGGGAGCTGTTTTTT.

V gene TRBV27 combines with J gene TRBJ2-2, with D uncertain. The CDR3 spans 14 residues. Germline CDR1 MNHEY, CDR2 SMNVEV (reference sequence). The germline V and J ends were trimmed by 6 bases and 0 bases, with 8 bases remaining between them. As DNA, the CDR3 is TGTGCCAGCAGGGGCACAGCGAACACCGGGGAGCTGTTTTTT. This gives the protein CASRGTANTGELFF.

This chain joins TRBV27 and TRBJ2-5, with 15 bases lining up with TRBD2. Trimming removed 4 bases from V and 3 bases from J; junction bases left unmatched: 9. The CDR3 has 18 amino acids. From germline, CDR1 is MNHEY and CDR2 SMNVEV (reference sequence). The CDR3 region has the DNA TGTGCCAGCAGTTCCGGACTAGCGGGGGGGGGAAGAAAAGAGACCCAGTACTTC. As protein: CASSSGLAGGGRKETQYF.

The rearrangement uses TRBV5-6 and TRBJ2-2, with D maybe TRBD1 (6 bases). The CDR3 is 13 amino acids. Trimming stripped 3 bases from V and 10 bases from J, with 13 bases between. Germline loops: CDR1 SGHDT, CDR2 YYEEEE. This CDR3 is CASSSDSTEELFF. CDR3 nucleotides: TGTGCCAGCAGCTCGGACAGTACTGAGGAGCTGTTTTTT.

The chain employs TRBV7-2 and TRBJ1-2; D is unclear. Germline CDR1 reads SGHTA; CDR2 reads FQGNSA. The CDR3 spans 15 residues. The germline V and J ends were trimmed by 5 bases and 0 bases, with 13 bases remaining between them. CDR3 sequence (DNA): TGTGCCAGCAGCCCCAGGATGGGAGCTAACTATGGCTACACCTTC. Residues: CASSPRMGANYGYTF. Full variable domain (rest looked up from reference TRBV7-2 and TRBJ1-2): GAGVSQSPSNKVTEKGKDVELRCDPISGHTALYWYRQSLGQGLEFLIYFQGNSAPDKSGLPSDRFSAERTGGSVSTLTIQRTQQEDSAVYLCASSPRMGANYGYTFGSGTRLTVV.

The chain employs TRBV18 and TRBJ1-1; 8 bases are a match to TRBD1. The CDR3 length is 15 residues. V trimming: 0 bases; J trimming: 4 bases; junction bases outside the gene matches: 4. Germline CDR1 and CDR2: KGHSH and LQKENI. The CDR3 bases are TGTGCCAGCTCACCACCCGGACAGGGTGGCACTGAAGCTTTCTTT. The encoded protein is CASSPPGQGGTEAFF.

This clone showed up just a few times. The CDR3 nucleotides are TGTGCCAGCAGCATTGCACAGGGGGCGGGCACTGAAGCTTTCTTT. Its translation: CASSIAQGAGTEAFF. The chain is built from TRBV11-3 and TRBJ1-1; 9 bases match TRBD1. The germline CDR1 and CDR2 sequences are SGHNT and YENEEA. Trimming at V came to 5 bases and at J to 4 bases, leaving 8 bases not matched to a gene. CDR3 length: 15 residues. Full variable domain (outside the CDR3, taken from reference TRBV11-3 and TRBJ1-1): EAGVVQSPRYKIIEKKQPVAFWCNPISGHNTLYWYLQNLGQGPELLIRYENEEAVDDSQLPKDRFSAERLKGVDSTLKIQPAELGDSAVYLCASSIAQGAGTEAFFGQGTRLTVV.

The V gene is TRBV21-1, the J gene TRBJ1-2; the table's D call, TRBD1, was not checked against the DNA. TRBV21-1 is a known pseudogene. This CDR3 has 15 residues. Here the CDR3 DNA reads TGTGCCAGCAGCCAATGGACAGAGAAGATACAGGGCTACACCTTC. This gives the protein CASSQWTEKIQGYTF.

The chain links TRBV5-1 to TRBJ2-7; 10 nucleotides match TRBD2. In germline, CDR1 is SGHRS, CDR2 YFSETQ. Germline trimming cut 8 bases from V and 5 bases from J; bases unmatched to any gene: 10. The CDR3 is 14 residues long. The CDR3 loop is CASNLASGGNEQYF. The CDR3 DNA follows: TGCGCCAGTAATCTGGCTAGCGGGGGAAACGAGCAGTACTTC. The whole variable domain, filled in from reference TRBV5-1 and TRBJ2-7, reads KAGVTQTPRYLIKTRGQQVTLSCSPISGHRSVSWYQQTPGQGLQFLFEYFSETQRNKGNFPGRFSGRQFSNSRSEMNVSTLELGDSALYLCASNLASGGNEQYFGPGTRLTVT.

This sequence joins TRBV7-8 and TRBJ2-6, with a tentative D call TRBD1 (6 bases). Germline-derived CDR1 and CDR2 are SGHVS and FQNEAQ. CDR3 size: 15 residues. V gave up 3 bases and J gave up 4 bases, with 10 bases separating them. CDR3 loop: CASSLGAMGANVLTF. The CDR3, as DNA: TGTGCCAGCAGCTTGGGGGCTATGGGGGCCAACGTCCTGACTTTC.

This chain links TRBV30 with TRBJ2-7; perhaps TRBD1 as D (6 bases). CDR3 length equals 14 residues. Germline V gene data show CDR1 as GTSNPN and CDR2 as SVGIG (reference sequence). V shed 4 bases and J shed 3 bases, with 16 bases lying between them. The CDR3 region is CAWTRGDTLYEQYF. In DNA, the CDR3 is TGTGCCTGGACCCGAGGGGACACCCTCTACGAGCAGTACTTC.

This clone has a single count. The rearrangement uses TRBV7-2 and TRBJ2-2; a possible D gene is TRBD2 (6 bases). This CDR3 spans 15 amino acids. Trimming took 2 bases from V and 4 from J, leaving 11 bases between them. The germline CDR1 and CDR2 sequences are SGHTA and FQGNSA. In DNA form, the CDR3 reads TGTGCCAGCAGCTTATCGGGACTCGTCACCGGGGAGCTGTTTTTT. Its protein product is CASSLSGLVTGELFF.

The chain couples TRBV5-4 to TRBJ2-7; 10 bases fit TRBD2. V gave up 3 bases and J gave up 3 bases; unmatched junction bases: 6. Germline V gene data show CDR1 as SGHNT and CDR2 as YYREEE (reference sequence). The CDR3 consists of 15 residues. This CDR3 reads CASSWGASGSYEQYF. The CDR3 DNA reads TGTGCCAGCAGCTGGGGGGCTAGCGGGAGCTACGAGCAGTACTTC.

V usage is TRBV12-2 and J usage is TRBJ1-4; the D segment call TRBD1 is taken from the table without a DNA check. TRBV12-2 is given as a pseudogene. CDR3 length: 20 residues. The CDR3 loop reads CASRIGQAWGSVRIGEKLFF. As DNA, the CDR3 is TGTGCAAGTCGCATAGGTCAGGCGTGGGGCTCAGTCAGGATCGGTGAAAAACTGTTTTTT.

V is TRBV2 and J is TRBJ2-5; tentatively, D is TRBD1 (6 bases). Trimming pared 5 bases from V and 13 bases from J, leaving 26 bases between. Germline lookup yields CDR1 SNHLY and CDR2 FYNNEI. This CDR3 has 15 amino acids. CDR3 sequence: CASSPAARQAPAVYF. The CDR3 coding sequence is TGTGCCAGCAGTCCGGCGGCGAGACAGGCCCCTGCCGTGTACTTC.

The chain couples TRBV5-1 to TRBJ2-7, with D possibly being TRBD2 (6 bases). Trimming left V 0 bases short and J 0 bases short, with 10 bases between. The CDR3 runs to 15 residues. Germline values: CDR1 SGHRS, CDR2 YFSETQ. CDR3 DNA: TGCGCCAGCAGCTTGGCGGGGGTAAGCTCCTACGAGCAGTACTTC. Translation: CASSLAGVSSYEQYF. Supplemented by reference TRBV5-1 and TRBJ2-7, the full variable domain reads KAGVTQTPRYLIKTRGQQVTLSCSPISGHRSVSWYQQTPGQGLQFLFEYFSETQRNKGNFPGRFSGRQFSNSRSEMNVSTLELGDSALYLCASSLAGVSSYEQYFGPGTRLTVT.

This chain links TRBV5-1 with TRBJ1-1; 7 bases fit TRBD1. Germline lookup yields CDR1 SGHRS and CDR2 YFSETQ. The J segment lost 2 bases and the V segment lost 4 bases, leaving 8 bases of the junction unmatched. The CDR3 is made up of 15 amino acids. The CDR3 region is CASSRRTGLNTEAFF. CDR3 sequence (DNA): TGCGCCAGCAGCAGGAGGACAGGCTTAAACACTGAAGCTTTCTTT.

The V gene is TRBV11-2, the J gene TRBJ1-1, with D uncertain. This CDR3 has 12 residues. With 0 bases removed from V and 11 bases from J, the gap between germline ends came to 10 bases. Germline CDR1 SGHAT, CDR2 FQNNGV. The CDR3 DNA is TGTGCCAGCAGCTTAGACTTCCGGGTGGCTTTCTTT. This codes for CASSLDFRVAFF. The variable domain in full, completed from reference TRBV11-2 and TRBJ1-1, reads EAGVAQSPRYKIIEKRQSVAFWCNPISGHATLYWYQQILGQGPKLLIQFQNNGVVDDSQLPKDRFSAERLKGVDSTLKIQPAKLEDSAVYLCASSLDFRVAFFGQGTRLTVV.

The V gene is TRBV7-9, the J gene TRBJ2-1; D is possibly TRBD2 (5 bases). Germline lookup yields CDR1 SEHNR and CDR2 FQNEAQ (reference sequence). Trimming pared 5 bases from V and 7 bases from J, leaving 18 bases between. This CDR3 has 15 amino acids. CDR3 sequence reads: CASSLDATGGNEQFF. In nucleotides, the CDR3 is TGTGCCAGCAGCCTAGACGCGACCGGCGGGAATGAGCAGTTCTTC.

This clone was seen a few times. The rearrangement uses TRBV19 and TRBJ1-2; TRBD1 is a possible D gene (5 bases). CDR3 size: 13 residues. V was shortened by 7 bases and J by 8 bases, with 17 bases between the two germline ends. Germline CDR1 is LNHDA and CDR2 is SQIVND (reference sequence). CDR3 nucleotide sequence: TGTGCCAGTAAATCCCAGGGTGATCGGGGCTACACCTTC. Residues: CASKSQGDRGYTF.